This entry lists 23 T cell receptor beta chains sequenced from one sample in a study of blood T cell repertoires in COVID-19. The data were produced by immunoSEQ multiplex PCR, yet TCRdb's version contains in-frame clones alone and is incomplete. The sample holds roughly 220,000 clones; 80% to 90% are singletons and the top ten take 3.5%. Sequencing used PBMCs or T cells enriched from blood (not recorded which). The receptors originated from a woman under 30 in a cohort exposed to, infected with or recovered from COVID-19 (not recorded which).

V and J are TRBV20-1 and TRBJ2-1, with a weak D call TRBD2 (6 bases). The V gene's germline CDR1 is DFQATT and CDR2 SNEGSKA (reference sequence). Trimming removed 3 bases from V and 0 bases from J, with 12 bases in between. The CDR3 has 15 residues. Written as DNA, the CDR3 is TGCAGTGCTAGTCAGCGGGTCAGCTCCTACAATGAGCAGTTCTTC. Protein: CSASQRVSSYNEQFF.

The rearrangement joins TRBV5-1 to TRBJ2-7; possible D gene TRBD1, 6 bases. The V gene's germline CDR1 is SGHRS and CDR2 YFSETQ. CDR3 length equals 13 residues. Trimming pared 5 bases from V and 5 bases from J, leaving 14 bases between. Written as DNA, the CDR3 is TGCGCCAGCAGATCGGACAGCCTAAACGAGCAGTACTTC. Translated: CASRSDSLNEQYF. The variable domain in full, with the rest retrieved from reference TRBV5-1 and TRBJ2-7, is KAGVTQTPRYLIKTRGQQVTLSCSPISGHRSVSWYQQTPGQGLQFLFEYFSETQRNKGNFPGRFSGRQFSNSRSEMNVSTLELGDSALYLCASRSDSLNEQYFGPGTRLTVT.

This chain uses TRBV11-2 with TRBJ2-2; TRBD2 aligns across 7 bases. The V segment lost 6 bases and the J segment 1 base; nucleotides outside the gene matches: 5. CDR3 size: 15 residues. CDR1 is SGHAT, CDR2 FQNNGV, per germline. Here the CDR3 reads CASSQRGLNTGELFF. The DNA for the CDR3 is TGTGCCAGCAGTCAGCGGGGACTGAACACCGGGGAGCTGTTTTTT.

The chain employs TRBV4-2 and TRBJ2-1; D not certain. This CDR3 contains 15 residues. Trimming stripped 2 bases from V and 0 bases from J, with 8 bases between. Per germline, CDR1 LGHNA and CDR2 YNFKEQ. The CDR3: CASSQSGVSYNEQFF. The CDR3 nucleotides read TGTGCCAGCAGCCAATCAGGCGTCTCCTACAATGAGCAGTTCTTC.

The CDR3 DNA is TGCGCCAGCAGCTCCCTTGGACAGACAGATACGCAGTATTTT. Encoded protein: CASSSLGQTDTQYF. This chain links TRBV5-1 with TRBJ2-3; a possible D gene is TRBD1 (6 bases). The CDR3 runs to 14 residues. Per the germline V gene, CDR1 is SGHRS and CDR2 is YFSETQ. V was pared by 3 bases and J by 3 bases, with 11 bases between.

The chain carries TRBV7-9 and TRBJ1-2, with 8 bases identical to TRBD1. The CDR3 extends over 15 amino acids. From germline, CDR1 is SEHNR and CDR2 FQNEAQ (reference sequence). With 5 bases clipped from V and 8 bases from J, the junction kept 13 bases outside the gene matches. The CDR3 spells CASSQSTGQAEGYTF. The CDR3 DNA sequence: TGTGCCAGCAGCCAATCAACGGGACAGGCTGAGGGCTACACCTTC.

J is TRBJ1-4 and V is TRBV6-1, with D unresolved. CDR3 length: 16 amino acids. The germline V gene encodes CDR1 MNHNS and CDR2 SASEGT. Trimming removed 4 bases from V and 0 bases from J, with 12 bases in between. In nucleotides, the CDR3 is TGTGCCAGCAGTGGCCATATCGGAGCAACTAATGAAAAACTGTTTTTT. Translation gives CASSGHIGATNEKLFF.

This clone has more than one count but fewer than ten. This CDR3 is CASSLGASGSGDTQYF. CDR3 bases: TGTGCCAGCAGCTTAGGGGCTAGCGGGAGTGGAGATACGCAGTATTTT. J is TRBJ2-3 and V is TRBV11-3; 10 positions agree with TRBD2. Trimming took 1 base from V and 5 from J; bases not matched to a gene: 6. The CDR3 has 16 residues. CDR1 is SGHNT and CDR2 is YENEEA in the germline V gene.

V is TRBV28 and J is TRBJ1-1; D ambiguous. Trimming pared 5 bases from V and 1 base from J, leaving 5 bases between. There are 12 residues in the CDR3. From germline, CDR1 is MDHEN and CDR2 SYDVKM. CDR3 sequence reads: CASSLWNTEAFF. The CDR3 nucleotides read TGTGCCAGCAGTCTTTGGAACACTGAAGCTTTCTTT.

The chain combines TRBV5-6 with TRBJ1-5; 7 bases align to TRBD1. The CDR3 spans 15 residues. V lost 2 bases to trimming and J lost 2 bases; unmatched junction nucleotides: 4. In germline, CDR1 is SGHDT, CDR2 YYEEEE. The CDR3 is CASSLFGQGNQPQHF. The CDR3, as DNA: TGTGCCAGCAGCTTATTTGGACAGGGCAATCAGCCCCAGCATTTT.

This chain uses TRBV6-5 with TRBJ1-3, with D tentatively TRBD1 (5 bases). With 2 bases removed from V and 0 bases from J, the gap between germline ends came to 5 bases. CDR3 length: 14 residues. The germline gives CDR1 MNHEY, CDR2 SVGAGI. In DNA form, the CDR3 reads TGTGCCAGCAGTTACGACAGCTCTGGAAACACCATATATTTT. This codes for CASSYDSSGNTIYF.

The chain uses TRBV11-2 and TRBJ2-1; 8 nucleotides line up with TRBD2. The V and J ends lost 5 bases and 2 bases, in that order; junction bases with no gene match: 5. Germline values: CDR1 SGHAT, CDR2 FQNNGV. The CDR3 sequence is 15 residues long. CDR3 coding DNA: TGTGCCAGCAGCATAGCGGGGAGTCCCTACAATGAGCAGTTCTTC. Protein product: CASSIAGSPYNEQFF.

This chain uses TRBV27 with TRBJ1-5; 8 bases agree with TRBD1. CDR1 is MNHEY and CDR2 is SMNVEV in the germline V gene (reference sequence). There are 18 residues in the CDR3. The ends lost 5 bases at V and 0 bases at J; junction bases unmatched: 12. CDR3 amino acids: CASSPGQGRVDSNQPQHF. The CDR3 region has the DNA TGTGCCAGCAGTCCCGGACAGGGAAGGGTGGATAGCAATCAGCCCCAGCATTTT.

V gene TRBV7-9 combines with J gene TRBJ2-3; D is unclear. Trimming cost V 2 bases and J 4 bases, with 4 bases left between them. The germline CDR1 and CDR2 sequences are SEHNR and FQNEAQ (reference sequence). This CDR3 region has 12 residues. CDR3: CASSLSSDTQYF. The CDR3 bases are TGTGCCAGCAGCTTATCTTCAGATACGCAGTATTTT.

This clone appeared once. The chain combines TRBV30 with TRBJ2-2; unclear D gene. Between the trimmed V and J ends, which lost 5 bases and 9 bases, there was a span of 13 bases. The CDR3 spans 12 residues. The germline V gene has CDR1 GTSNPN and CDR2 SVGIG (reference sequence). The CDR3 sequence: CAWDRSPRELFF. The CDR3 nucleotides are TGTGCCTGGGATCGCAGTCCCCGGGAGCTGTTTTTT.

The CDR3 DNA is TGCGCCAGCAGTGTAACCATATACGACAGGAGCACTGAAGCTTTCTTT. Amino acids: CASSVTIYDRSTEAFF. The chain recombines TRBV10-1 with TRBJ1-1, with a weak D call TRBD1 (6 bases). The CDR3 has 16 amino acids. Germline V lookup: CDR1 WNHNN, CDR2 SYGVQD (reference sequence). V lost 4 bases to trimming and J lost 4 bases, with 19 bases between them.

CDR3: CASSSRTGGNTGELFF. The CDR3 coding sequence is TGTGCCAGCAGCTCCCGGACAGGGGGTAACACCGGGGAGCTGTTTTTT. The chain couples TRBV7-3 to TRBJ2-2, with 10 bases fitting TRBD1. The trim removed 4 bases at V and 2 bases at J, leaving 4 bases unmatched. Germline CDR1 SGHTA, CDR2 FQGTGA. This CDR3 is built from 16 residues. The whole variable domain, remainder taken from reference TRBV7-3 and TRBJ2-2, is GAGVSQTPSNKVTEKGKYVELRCDPISGHTALYWYRQSLGQGPEFLIYFQGTGAADDSGLPNDRFFAVRPEGSVSTLKIQRTERGDSAVYLCASSSRTGGNTGELFFGEGSRLTVL.

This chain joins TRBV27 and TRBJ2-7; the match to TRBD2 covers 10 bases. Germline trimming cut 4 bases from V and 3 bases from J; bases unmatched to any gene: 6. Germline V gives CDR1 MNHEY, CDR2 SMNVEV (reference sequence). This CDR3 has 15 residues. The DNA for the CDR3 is TGTGCCAGCAGTTCAGGGCTAGCGGGAGTCTACGAGCAGTACTTC. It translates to CASSSGLAGVYEQYF.

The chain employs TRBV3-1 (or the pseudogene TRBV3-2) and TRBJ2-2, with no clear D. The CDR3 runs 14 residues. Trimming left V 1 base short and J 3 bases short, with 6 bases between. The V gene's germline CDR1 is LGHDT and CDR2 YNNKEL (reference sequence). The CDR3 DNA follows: TGTGCCAGCAGCCAAGTCCGTTACACCGGGGAGCTGTTTTTT. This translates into CASSQVRYTGELFF.

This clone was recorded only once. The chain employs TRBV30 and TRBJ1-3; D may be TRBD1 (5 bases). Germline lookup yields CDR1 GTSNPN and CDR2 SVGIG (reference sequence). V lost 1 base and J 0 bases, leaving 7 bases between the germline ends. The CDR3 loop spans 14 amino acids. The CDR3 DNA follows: TGTGCCTGGAGTGGACAGACCTCTGGAAACACCATATATTTT. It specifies CAWSGQTSGNTIYF. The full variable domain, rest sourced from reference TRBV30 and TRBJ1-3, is SQTIHQWPATLVQPVGSPLSLECTVEGTSNPNLYWYRQAAGRGLQLLFYSVGIGQISSEVPQNLSASRPQDRQFILSSKKLLLSDSGFYLCAWSGQTSGNTIYFGEGSWLTVV.

The CDR3 region is CASSIDRPRGSVGYTF. The CDR3 coding sequence is TGTGCCAGTAGTATAGATAGACCCAGGGGTTCGGTAGGCTACACCTTC. The chain links TRBV19 to TRBJ1-2; possible D gene TRBD1, 6 bases. The CDR3 length is 16 residues. CDR1 LNHDA and CDR2 SQIVND come from the germline V gene (reference sequence). Trimming pared 0 bases from V and 8 bases from J, leaving 19 bases between.

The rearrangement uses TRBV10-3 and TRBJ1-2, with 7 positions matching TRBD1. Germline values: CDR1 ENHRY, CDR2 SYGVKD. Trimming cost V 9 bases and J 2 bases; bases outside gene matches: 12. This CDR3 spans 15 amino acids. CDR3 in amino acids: CAIGPGQSGNYGYTF. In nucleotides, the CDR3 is TGTGCCATTGGACCGGGACAGTCGGGGAACTATGGCTACACCTTC.

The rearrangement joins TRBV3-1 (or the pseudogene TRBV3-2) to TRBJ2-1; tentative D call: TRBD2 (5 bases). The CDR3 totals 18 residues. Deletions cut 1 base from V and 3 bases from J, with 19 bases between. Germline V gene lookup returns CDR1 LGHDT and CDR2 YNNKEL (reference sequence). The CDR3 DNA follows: TGTGCCAGCAGCCAAGTGTCGGGTTTGGGAGCAGGCTACAATGAGCAGTTCTTC. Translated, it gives CASSQVSGLGAGYNEQFF.